These 17 T cell receptor beta chains share one sample of origin, sequenced in a study of Ad26.COV2.S vaccination and SARS-CoV-2 variants. Profiled with immunoSEQ multiplex PCR; TCRdb holds only in-frame clones, not every one. The sample lists hundreds of thousands of clones, about 90% occurring once. Treatment indicated: about 20 received Ad26.COV2.S at low or high dose, single or two shots; about five received placebo; per-sample allocation not given. Repertoires come from day 63 after the first vaccine or placebo injection. Specimen: peripheral blood, collected in a trial of Ad26.COV2.S vaccine versus placebo. These receptors all come from a person between 18 and 60 years old who received the Ad26.COV2.S COVID-19 vaccine or a placebo.

This clone has only a few counts. Other DNA sequences of this sample code for an identical CDR3. The V and J genes are TRBV3-1 (or the pseudogene TRBV3-2) and TRBJ1-5; D is uncertain. V lost 3 bases to trimming and J lost 2 bases, with 2 bases between them. The CDR3 is 12 amino acids. Germline CDR1 and CDR2: LGHDT and YNNKEL (reference sequence). The DNA of the CDR3 is TGTGCCAGCAGCCAGGGCAATCAGCCCCAGCATTTT. Protein product: CASSQGNQPQHF.

This chain connects TRBV6-1 to TRBJ2-1, with TRBD2 matching 11 bases. This CDR3 contains 16 residues. Germline CDR1 and CDR2: MNHNS and SASEGT. The ends lost 2 bases at V and 15 bases at J; junction bases unmatched: 15. Here the CDR3 DNA reads TGTGCCAGCAGTGAAAAAGGGGGACTAGCGGCAGGAGGGGTGTTCTTC. This encodes CASSEKGGLAAGGVFF.

On this clone itself: This sample includes further DNA sequences coding for the same CDR3. The rearrangement uses TRBV7-9 and TRBJ1-1; D remains ambiguous. CDR1 is SEHNR, CDR2 FQNEAQ, per germline (reference sequence). The CDR3 loop spans 12 amino acids. Between the trimmed V and J ends, which lost 1 base and 0 bases, there was a span of 0 bases. The CDR3, as DNA: TGTGCCAGCAGCTTAGTGAACACTGAAGCTTTCTTT. It translates to CASSLVNTEAFF.

The V call is TRBV3-1 (or the pseudogene TRBV3-2), the J call TRBJ2-3; D might be TRBD2 (6 bases). V gave up 4 bases and J gave up 10 bases, with 27 bases separating them. The CDR3 spans 17 residues. Germline V gene data show CDR1 as LGHDT and CDR2 as YNNKEL (reference sequence). CDR3 sequence: CASSPSAFVARREPQYF. CDR3 DNA sequence: TGTGCCAGCAGCCCCTCCGCATTTGTGGCACGGCGGGAACCGCAGTATTTT.

In its sample, this clone was seen many times. The V call is TRBV5-1, the J call TRBJ1-3; 9 nucleotides align to TRBD1. The CDR3 is 17 amino acids. CDR1 is SGHRS and CDR2 is YFSETQ in the germline V gene. V lost 0 bases, J lost 2 bases, and 6 bases stayed unmatched. For the CDR3, the DNA is TGCGCCAGCAGCTTGGTTTCACAGGGGGCTACTGGAAACACCATATATTTT. Translation gives CASSLVSQGATGNTIYF.

The chain recombines TRBV25-1 with TRBJ2-5; D perhaps matches TRBD2 (5 bases). In germline, CDR1 is MGHDK, CDR2 SYGVNS. The CDR3 has 13 amino acids. The germline V and J ends were trimmed by 7 bases and 4 bases, with 13 bases remaining between them. For the CDR3, the DNA is TGTGCCAGCATGAGGGCAGGCGGAGAGACCCAGTACTTC. It translates to CASMRAGGETQYF.

This chain uses TRBV5-4 with TRBJ2-7, with D tentatively TRBD1 (5 bases). V dropped 1 base and J dropped 5 bases, with 10 bases sitting between them. The germline V gene has CDR1 SGHNT and CDR2 YYREEE (reference sequence). CDR3 length equals 13 residues. CDR3 DNA: TGTGCCAGCAGCTTGAGGGGAACGGACGAGCAGTACTTC. It codes for CASSLRGTDEQYF.

The genes are TRBV18 and TRBJ2-2; D is perhaps TRBD2 (6 bases). Per germline, CDR1 KGHSH and CDR2 LQKENI. Deletions cut 1 base from V and 4 bases from J, with 13 bases between. The CDR3 sequence is 16 residues long. In nucleotides, the CDR3 is TGTGCCAGCTCACCACGTGACACTAGCAGCACCGGGGAGCTGTTTTTT. Its translation: CASSPRDTSSTGELFF.

V gene TRBV6-5 combines with J gene TRBJ1-6; 10 nucleotides align to TRBD1. CDR1 is MNHEY and CDR2 is SVGAGI in the germline V gene. This CDR3 is built from 14 residues. After removal of 5 bases from V and 11 bases from J, the junction contained 6 bases not matched to a gene. The CDR3, as DNA: TGTGCCAGCAGTCCAGGACAGGGGGGACCACCCCTCCACTTT. Translation: CASSPGQGGPPLHF.

The sample holds a few counts of this clone. V gene TRBV5-6 combines with J gene TRBJ1-5, with 10 nucleotides matching TRBD1. V lost 4 bases, J lost 11 bases, and 12 bases stayed unmatched. There are 15 residues in the CDR3. In germline, CDR1 is SGHDT, CDR2 YYEEEE. The CDR3 sequence: CASSLRQGAHWTQHF. CDR3 nucleotide sequence: TGTGCCAGCAGCCTACGACAGGGGGCCCACTGGACCCAGCATTTT.

This clone was seen a handful of times. The chain links TRBV5-1 to TRBJ2-7; 8 bases align to TRBD1. The CDR3 runs 14 residues. Germline V CDR1 and CDR2: SGHRS, YFSETQ. The V gene end was trimmed by 6 bases and the J gene end by 2 bases; junction bases not matched to a gene: 7. CDR3 nucleotide sequence: TGCGCCAGCAATACCGGGACAGGTCCCTACGAGCAGTACTTC. This translates into CASNTGTGPYEQYF.

This rearrangement joins TRBV24-1 to TRBJ2-3; no clear D gene. V was clipped by 5 bases and J by 0 bases, with 11 bases between them. The CDR3 runs 15 residues. The germline V gene has CDR1 KGHDR and CDR2 SFDVKD. As DNA, the CDR3 is TGTGCCACCAGTGGAGTGTGGGGAAGCACAGATACGCAGTATTTT. It specifies CATSGVWGSTDTQYF.

DNA for the CDR3: TGTGCCAGCAGTTACTCGGGGAGCCGACTAGCGGGGCTCAGCACAGATACGCAGTATTTT. This translates into CASSYSGSRLAGLSTDTQYF. The chain employs TRBV6-2 or TRBV6-3 and TRBJ2-3, with 11 bases aligning to TRBD2. The CDR3 has 20 amino acids. V lost 0 bases, J lost 0 bases, and 11 bases stayed unmatched. Germline V gene lookup returns CDR1 MNHEY and CDR2 SVGEGT.

The genes are TRBV24-1 and TRBJ2-2; D unresolved. V dropped 5 bases and J dropped 6 bases, with 6 bases sitting between them. Germline V gene sequence: CDR1 KGHDR, CDR2 SFDVKD. The CDR3 extends over 12 amino acids. CDR3 nucleotide sequence: TGTGCCACCAGTGTGGCCGCCGGGGAGCTGTTTTTT. Protein sequence: CATSVAAGELFF.

V usage is TRBV2 and J usage is TRBJ1-4; TRBD1 matches 8 bases. Germline CDR1 reads SNHLY; CDR2 reads FYNNEI. Trimming took 5 bases from V and 2 from J; bases not matched to a gene: 10. The CDR3 covers 17 residues. The CDR3 reads CASSNGQGRYTNEKLFF. In DNA, the CDR3 is TGTGCCAGCAGTAATGGACAGGGAAGGTATACTAATGAAAAACTGTTTTTT.

This clone was seen a handful of times. The chain combines TRBV7-9 with TRBJ2-1; 9 bases align to TRBD2. Trimming cost V 5 bases and J 4 bases; bases outside gene matches: 9. The CDR3 has 16 amino acids. The germline V gene has CDR1 SEHNR and CDR2 FQNEAQ (reference sequence). CDR3 DNA sequence: TGTGCCAGCAGCCCGACAGAGCGGGGGGTTTACAATGAGCAGTTCTTC. Its translation is CASSPTERGVYNEQFF.

V is TRBV10-2 and J is TRBJ2-1, with 12 bases that match TRBD2. Germline V gene data show CDR1 as WSHSY and CDR2 as SAAADI. The V gene end was trimmed by 5 bases and the J gene end by 3 bases; junction bases not matched to a gene: 2. CDR3 length equals 15 residues. The CDR3 protein is CASSLTSGGYNEQFF. For the CDR3, the DNA is TGCGCCAGCAGTTTGACTAGCGGGGGCTACAATGAGCAGTTCTTC.